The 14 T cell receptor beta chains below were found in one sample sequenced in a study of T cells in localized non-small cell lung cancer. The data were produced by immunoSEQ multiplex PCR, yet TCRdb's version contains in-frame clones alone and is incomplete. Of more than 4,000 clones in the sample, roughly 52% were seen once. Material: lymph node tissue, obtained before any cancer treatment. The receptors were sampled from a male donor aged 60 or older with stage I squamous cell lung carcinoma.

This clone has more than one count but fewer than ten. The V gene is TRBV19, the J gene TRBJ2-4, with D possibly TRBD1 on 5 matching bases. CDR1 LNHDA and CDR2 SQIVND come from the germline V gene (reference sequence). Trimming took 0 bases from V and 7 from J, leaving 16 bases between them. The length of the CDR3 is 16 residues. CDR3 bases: TGTGCCAGTAGTATAGACAGGGCGTCGTTGGGGAACATTCAGTACTTC. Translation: CASSIDRASLGNIQYF.

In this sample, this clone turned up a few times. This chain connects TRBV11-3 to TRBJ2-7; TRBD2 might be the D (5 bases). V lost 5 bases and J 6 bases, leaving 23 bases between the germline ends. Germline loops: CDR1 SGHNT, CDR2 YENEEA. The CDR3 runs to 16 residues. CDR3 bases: TGTGCCAGCAGCCCCCAAGGGAGCGCACCTAAGGGCGAGCAGTACTTC. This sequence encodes CASSPQGSAPKGEQYF.

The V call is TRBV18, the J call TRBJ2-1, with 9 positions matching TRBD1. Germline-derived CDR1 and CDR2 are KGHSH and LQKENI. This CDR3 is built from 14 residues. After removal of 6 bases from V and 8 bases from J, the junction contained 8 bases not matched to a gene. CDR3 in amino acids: CASSFYGTGHEQFF. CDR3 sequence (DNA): TGTGCCAGCTCGTTCTACGGGACAGGGCATGAGCAGTTCTTC.

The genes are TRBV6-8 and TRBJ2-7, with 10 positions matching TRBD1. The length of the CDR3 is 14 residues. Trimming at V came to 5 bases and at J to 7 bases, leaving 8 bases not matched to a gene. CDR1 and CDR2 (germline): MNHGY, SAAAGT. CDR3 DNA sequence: TGTGCCAGCAGTCCCGGGACAGGGGTGAATGAGCAGTACTTC. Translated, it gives CASSPGTGVNEQYF.

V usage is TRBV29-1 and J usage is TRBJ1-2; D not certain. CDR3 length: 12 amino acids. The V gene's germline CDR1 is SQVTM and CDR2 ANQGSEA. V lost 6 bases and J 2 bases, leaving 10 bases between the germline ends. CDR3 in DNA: TGCAGCGTAGGTACCCCCAACTATGGCTACACCTTC. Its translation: CSVGTPNYGYTF.

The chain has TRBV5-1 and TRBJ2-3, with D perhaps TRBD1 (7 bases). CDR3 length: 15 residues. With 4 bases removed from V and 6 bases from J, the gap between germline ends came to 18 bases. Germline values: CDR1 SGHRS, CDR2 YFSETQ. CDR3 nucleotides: TGCGCCAGCAGCGGCGGGACAGCCTTCCGTGATACGCAGTATTTT. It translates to CASSGGTAFRDTQYF.

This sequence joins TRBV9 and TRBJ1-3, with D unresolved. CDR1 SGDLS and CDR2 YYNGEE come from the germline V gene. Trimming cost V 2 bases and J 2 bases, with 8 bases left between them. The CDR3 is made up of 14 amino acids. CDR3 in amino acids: CASSVGTTGNTIYF. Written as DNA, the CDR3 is TGTGCCAGCAGCGTTGGCACCACTGGAAACACCATATATTTT.

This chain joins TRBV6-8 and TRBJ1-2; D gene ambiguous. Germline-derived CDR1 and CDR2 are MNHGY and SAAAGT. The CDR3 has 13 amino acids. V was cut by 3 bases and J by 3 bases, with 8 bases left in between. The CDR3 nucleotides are TGTGCCAGCAGTTATGGCGGGGACTATGGCTACACCTTC. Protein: CASSYGGDYGYTF.

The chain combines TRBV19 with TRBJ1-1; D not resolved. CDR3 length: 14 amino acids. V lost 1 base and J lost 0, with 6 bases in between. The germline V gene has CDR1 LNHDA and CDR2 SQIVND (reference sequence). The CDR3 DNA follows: TGTGCCAGTAGTATAGGACCTATGAACACTGAAGCTTTCTTT. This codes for CASSIGPMNTEAFF.

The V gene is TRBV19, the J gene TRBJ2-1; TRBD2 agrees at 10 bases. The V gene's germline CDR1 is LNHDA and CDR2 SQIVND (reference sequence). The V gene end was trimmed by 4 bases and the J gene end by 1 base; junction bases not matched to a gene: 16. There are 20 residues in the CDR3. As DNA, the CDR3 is TGTGCCAGTAGTAAATCGGGATTGCTAGCGGGAGTTCTTTCCTACAATGAGCAGTTCTTC. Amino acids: CASSKSGLLAGVLSYNEQFF.

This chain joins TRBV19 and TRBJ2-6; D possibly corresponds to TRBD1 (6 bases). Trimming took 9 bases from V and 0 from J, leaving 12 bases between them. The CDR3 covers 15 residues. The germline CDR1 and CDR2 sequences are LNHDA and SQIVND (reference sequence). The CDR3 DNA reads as TGTGCCAGCCAGGACAGTCCCTCTGGGGCCAACGTCCTGACTTTC. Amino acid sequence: CASQDSPSGANVLTF.

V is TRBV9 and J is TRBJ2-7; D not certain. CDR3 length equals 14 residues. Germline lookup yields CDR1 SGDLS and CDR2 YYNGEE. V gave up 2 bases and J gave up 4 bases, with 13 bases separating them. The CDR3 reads CASSVNLYSYEQYF. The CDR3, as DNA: TGTGCCAGCAGCGTTAACCTGTACTCGTACGAGCAGTACTTC.

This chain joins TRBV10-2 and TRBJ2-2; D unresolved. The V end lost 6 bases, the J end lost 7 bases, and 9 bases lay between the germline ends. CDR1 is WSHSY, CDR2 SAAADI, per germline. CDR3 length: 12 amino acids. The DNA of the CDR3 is TGCGCCAGCAGCTTTACAGTCGGGGAGCTGTTTTTT. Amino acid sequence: CASSFTVGELFF.

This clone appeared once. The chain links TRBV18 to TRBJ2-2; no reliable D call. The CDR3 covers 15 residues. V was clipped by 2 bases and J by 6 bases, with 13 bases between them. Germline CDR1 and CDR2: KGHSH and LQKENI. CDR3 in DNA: TGTGCCAGCTCACCATTTGACATGGGATCCGGGGAGCTGTTTTTT. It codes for CASSPFDMGSGELFF.